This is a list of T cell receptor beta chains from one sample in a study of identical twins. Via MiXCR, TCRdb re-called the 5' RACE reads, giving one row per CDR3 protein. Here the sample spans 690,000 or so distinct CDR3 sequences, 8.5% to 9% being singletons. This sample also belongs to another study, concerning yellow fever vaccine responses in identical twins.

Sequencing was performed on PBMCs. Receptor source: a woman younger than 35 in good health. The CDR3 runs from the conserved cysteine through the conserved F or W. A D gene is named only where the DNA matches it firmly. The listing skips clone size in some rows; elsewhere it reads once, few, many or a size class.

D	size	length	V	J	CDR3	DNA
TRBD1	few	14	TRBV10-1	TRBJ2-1	CASSEETGFFEQFF	TGCGCCAGCAGTGAAGAGACAGGGTTTTTCGAGCAGTTCTTC
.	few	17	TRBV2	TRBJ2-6	CASFSGGTISGANVLTF	TGTGCCAGCTTCTCCGGGGGTACTATATCTGGGGCCAACGTCCTGACTTTC
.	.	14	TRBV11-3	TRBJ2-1	CASSYKGSYNEQFF	TGTGCCAGCAGCTATAAGGGCTCCTACAATGAGCAGTTCTTC
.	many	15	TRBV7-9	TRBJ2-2	CASSPGTLNTGELFF	TGTGCCAGCAGCCCCGGGACATTGAACACCGGGGAGCTGTTTTTT
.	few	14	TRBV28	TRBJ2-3	CASRATKSGDTQYF	TGTGCCAGCAGGGCGACAAAGTCCGGAGATACGCAGTATTTT
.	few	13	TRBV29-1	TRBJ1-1	CSVPKEMNTEAFF	TGCAGCGTCCCTAAAGAGATGAACACTGAAGCTTTCTTT
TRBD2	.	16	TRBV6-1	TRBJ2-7	CASSEESSGISYEQYF	TGTGCCAGCAGTGAAGAGTCTAGCGGGATCTCCTACGAGCAGTACTTC
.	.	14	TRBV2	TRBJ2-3	CASSAGGVADTQYF	TGTGCCAGCAGTGCGGGGGGCGTTGCAGATACGCAGTATTTT
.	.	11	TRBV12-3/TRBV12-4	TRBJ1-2	CATRGEGGYTF	TGTGCCACACGGGGGGAGGGTGGCTACACCTTC
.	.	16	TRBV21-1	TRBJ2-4	CASSKLKEIAKNIQYF	TGTGCCAGCAGCAAATTGAAGGAGATAGCCAAAAACATTCAGTACTTC
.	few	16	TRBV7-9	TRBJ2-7	CASSLAGTPLGDEQYF	TGTGCCAGCAGCTTAGCGGGGACTCCCCTAGGGGACGAGCAGTACTTC
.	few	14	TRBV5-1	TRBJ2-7	CASSLEQRPYEQYF	TGCGCCAGCAGCTTGGAGCAGCGACCCTACGAGCAGTACTTC
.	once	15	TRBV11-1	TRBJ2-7	CASSFRFGQTYEQYF	TGTGCCAGCAGCTTTCGCTTCGGACAGACTTACGAGCAGTACTTC
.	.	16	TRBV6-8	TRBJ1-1	CASSYSHGSLNTEAFF	TGTGCCAGCAGTTACTCGCACGGGAGCTTGAACACTGAAGCTTTCTTT
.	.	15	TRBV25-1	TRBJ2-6	CASSESLGGPNVLTF	TGTGCCAGCAGTGAAAGTCTCGGGGGGCCCAACGTCCTGACTTTC
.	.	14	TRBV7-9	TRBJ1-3	CASTWTLSGNTIYF	TGTGCCAGCACCTGGACTCTCTCTGGAAACACCATATATTTT
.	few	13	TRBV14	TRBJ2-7	CASSQDYYYEQYF	TGTGCCAGCAGCCAAGACTACTACTACGAGCAGTACTTC
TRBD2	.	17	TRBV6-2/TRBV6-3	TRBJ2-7	CASSYGLAGGGTYEQYF	TGTGCCAGCAGTTACGGGCTAGCGGGAGGAGGGACCTACGAGCAGTACTTC
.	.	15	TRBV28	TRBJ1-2	CASSLSPGVGGGYTF	TGTGCCAGCAGTTTATCTCCAGGGGTTGGAGGTGGCTACACCTTC
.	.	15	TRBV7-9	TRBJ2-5	CASSWARAEQETQYF	TGTGCCAGCAGTTGGGCGAGGGCAGAGCAAGAGACCCAGTACTTC
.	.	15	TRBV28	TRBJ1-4	CASSLVGPSNEKLFF	TGTGCCAGCAGTTTAGTAGGACCCTCTAATGAAAAACTGTTTTTT
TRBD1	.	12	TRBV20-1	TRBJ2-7	CSCRDRTYEQYF	TGCAGCTGTAGGGACAGGACTTACGAGCAGTACTTC
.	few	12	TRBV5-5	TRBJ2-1	CASSSGYDEQFF	TGTGCCAGCAGCTCAGGGTATGATGAGCAGTTCTTC
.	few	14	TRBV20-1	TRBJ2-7	CSASLSRLTYEQYF	TGCAGTGCTAGCCTTAGCCGGTTGACCTACGAGCAGTACTTC
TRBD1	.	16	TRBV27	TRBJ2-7	CASQPKAPGQGYEQYF	TGTGCCAGCCAACCTAAGGCCCCGGGACAGGGCTACGAGCAGTACTTC
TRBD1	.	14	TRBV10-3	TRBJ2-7	CAIREGTGIYEQYF	TGTGCCATCAGGGAAGGGACAGGGATCTACGAGCAGTACTTC
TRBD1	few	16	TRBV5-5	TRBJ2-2	CASIPWDRVSTGELFF	TGTGCCAGCATCCCTTGGGACAGGGTGTCCACCGGGGAGCTGTTTTTT
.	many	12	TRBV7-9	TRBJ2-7	CASSLESYEQYF	TGTGCCAGCAGCTTAGAATCCTACGAGCAGTACTTC
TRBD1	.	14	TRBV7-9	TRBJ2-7	CASSSDRVDYEQYF	TGTGCCAGCAGCTCGGACAGGGTGGACTACGAGCAGTACTTC
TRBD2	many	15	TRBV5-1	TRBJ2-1	CASSYEGGQDNEQFF	TGCGCCAGCAGCTACGAGGGAGGGCAGGATAATGAGCAGTTCTTC
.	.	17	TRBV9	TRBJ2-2	CASSVGGGGANTGELFF	TGTGCCAGCAGCGTAGGGGGCGGGGGCGCGAACACCGGGGAGCTGTTTTTT
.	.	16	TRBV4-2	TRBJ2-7	CASSQDAGPRTLEQYF	TGTGCCAGCAGCCAAGACGCAGGGCCCCGTACTTTAGAGCAGTACTTC
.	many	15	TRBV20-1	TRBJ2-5	CSARLFGTLRETQYF	TGCAGTGCTAGATTGTTCGGGACCCTCCGGGAGACCCAGTACTTC
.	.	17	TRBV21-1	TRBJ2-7	CASSKGRDRASPYEQYF	TGTGCCAGCAGCAAAGGCAGAGACAGGGCATCCCCCTACGAGCAGTACTTC
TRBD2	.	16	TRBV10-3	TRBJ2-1	CAISESSSGDINEQFF	TGTGCCATCAGTGAGTCCTCTAGCGGGGATATCAATGAGCAGTTCTTC
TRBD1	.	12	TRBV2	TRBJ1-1	CASSQGVTEAFF	TGTGCCAGCAGTCAGGGGGTTACTGAAGCTTTCTTT
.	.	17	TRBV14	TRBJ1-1	CASSQDRLWVGNPEAFF	TGTGCCAGCAGCCAAGATAGGCTTTGGGTGGGGAATCCAGAAGCTTTCTTT
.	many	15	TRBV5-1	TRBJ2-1	CASSLAPFRGNEQFF	TGCGCCAGCAGCTTGGCGCCGTTTAGGGGCAATGAGCAGTTCTTC
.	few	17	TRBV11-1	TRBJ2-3	CASSSPKLGTSTDTQYF	TGTGCCAGCAGCTCCCCAAAACTCGGGACTAGCACAGATACGCAGTATTTT